Listed below are T cell receptor beta chains from one sample, sequenced in a study of CD8 T cells in ankylosing spondylitis. TCRdb recomputed calls from the 5' RACE reads with MiXCR, one row per CDR3 protein. The table has 200,000 to 250,000 distinct CDR3 sequences, 10% seen once. Source material: blood, either unsorted or a sorted T cell fraction (not recorded which). These receptor sequences come from a male donor with ankylosing spondylitis or in good health (not recorded which). CDR3s include the opening cysteine and the closing phenylalanine or tryptophan. A D gene is named only where the DNA matches it firmly. Size is stated for part of the rows, as once, few or many counts, or as a class when the clone is expanded.

d_gene,v_gene,abundance,j_gene,CDR3nt,CDR3aa
.,TRBV10-2,.,TRBJ2-6,TGCGCCAGCAGTGAGTCGTTCTCTGGGGCCAACGTCCTGACTTTC,CASSESFSGANVLTF
TRBD2,TRBV7-9,.,TRBJ2-2,TGTGCCAGCAGGTGGGGACTAGCGGAGACCGGGGAGCTGTTTTTT,CASRWGLAETGELFF
.,TRBV9,few,TRBJ2-7,TGTGCCAGCAGCGTAGGCAGGGCGCCTGGCAACGAGCAGTACTTC,CASSVGRAPGNEQYF
TRBD1,TRBV5-1,few,TRBJ1-5,TGCGCCAGCAGCTTGGACGGGGGGACAGGGGGCCGTGGGGATCAGCCCCAGCATTTT,CASSLDGGTGGRGDQPQHF
.,TRBV20-1,many,TRBJ2-1,TGCAGTGCGCTTATGTACAATGAGCAGTTCTTC,CSALMYNEQFF
.,TRBV3-1,.,TRBJ1-2,TGTGCCAGCAGCCCCCCAGCGGACGGTGGGGCTAACTATGGCTACACCTTC,CASSPPADGGANYGYTF
TRBD1,TRBV7-3,many,TRBJ1-1,TGTGCCAGCAGAGCTCGGGACAGCCTTAACACTGAAGCTTTCTTT,CASRARDSLNTEAFF
TRBD1,TRBV29-1,many,TRBJ1-1,TGCAGCGTCGCCCCTCGGGGACAGGGCACTGAAGCTTTCTTT,CSVAPRGQGTEAFF
.,TRBV3-1,.,TRBJ2-7,TGTGCCAGCAGCCAAGATCCCGGCCCAACGGAGGAGCAGTACTTC,CASSQDPGPTEEQYF
.,TRBV12-3/TRBV12-4,few,TRBJ1-2,TGTGCCAGCAGCCGAGGGGGTGGGGGGGCCGCATATGGCTACACCTTC,CASSRGGGGAAYGYTF
TRBD1,TRBV20-1,few,TRBJ1-1,TGCAGTGCTTTACAGGGGGGGAACACTGAAGCTTTCTTT,CSALQGGNTEAFF
TRBD1,TRBV5-1,few,TRBJ2-7,TGCGCCAGCAGCTCAGAGCCAACCGACAGGGGGGACTACGAGCAGTACTTC,CASSSEPTDRGDYEQYF
.,TRBV9,many,TRBJ2-1,TGTGCCAGCAGCGTTCTTAGGGCGGCCAATGAGCAGTTCTTC,CASSVLRAANEQFF
.,TRBV7-2,.,TRBJ2-1,TGTGCCAGCAGCCGTAGGTGGGGCCAAAACAATGAGCAGTTCTTC,CASSRRWGQNNEQFF
.,TRBV5-1,few,TRBJ2-7,TGCGCCAGCAGCTTGGATGCGGGGTCGCGCGAGCAGTACTTC,CASSLDAGSREQYF
.,TRBV7-2,many,TRBJ1-2,TGTGCCAGCAGCTCCCAAACCGGGGAGCGATATGGCTACACCTTC,CASSSQTGERYGYTF
.,TRBV20-1,few,TRBJ2-1,TGCAGTGCCCAAAACGGGAGGGACAGACACAAGAGCAATGAGCAGTTCTTC,CSAQNGRDRHKSNEQFF
TRBD2,TRBV12-3/TRBV12-4,many,TRBJ2-1,TGTGCCAGCAGTACCCAGACTAGCCTTGGATACAATGAGCAGTTCTTC,CASSTQTSLGYNEQFF
TRBD2,TRBV7-2,.,TRBJ2-7,TGTGCCAGCAGACTAGCGGGGCCGAGCTCCTACGAGCAGTACTTC,CASRLAGPSSYEQYF
TRBD1,TRBV12-3/TRBV12-4,.,TRBJ1-2,TGTGCCAGCAGTGCGACAGGGGGCGGCTACACCTTC,CASSATGGGYTF
.,TRBV5-1,many,TRBJ1-1,TGCGCCAGCAGCCGCGGGTCCATGAACACTGAAGCTTTCTTT,CASSRGSMNTEAFF
.,TRBV7-9,many,TRBJ1-2,TGTGCCAGCAGTCCAGGGTGGTATGGCTACACCTTC,CASSPGWYGYTF
TRBD1,TRBV5-1,many,TRBJ2-1,TGCGCCAGCATTCCTGGGACAGGGAACAATGAGCAGTTCTTC,CASIPGTGNNEQFF
TRBD1,TRBV20-1,.,TRBJ1-5,TGCAGTGCTGAACAGGGGGATCAGCCCCAGCATTTT,CSAEQGDQPQHF
TRBD1,TRBV28,many,TRBJ1-2,TGTGCCAGCAGAGCTCAGGGGGGCCAGGGCTATGGCTACACCTTC,CASRAQGGQGYGYTF
.,TRBV9,many,TRBJ2-6,TGTGCCAGCAGCGTACAGGTCTCTGGGGCCAACGTCCTGACTTTC,CASSVQVSGANVLTF
TRBD2,TRBV9,many,TRBJ2-3,TGTGCCAGCAGCGTAGACGTGAGCGGGGGGTTGATCGTTGACACAGATACGCAGTATTTT,CASSVDVSGGLIVDTDTQYF
TRBD2,TRBV6-1,many,TRBJ2-1,TGTGCCAGCAGTGTAGCGGGGGTGACCTACAATGAGCAGTTCTTC,CASSVAGVTYNEQFF
.,TRBV12-3/TRBV12-4,many,TRBJ1-1,TGTGCCAGCGGACGGGATCCCAACACTGAAGCTTTCTTT,CASGRDPNTEAFF
TRBD2,TRBV12-3/TRBV12-4,.,TRBJ2-5,TGTGCCAGCAGTTTGGTAGCGGGGGGGTCCTACCAAGAGACCCAGTACTTC,CASSLVAGGSYQETQYF
.,TRBV14,.,TRBJ2-5,TGTGCCAGCAGCCGTGGGTACCAAGAGACCCAGTACTTC,CASSRGYQETQYF
.,TRBV27,many,TRBJ2-2,TGTGCCAGCAGTCCGGGTTCCGCCGAACACACCGGGGAGCTGTTTTTT,CASSPGSAEHTGELFF
.,TRBV18,few,TRBJ2-2,TGTGCCAGCTCACCTAGCCTTGGGGCCGACACCGGGGAGCTGTTTTTT,CASSPSLGADTGELFF
.,TRBV28,many,TRBJ2-6,TGTGCCAGCACTACCCGGTCAGGGGCCAACGTCCTGACTTTC,CASTTRSGANVLTF
TRBD1,TRBV28,many,TRBJ2-7,TGTGCCAGCAGGACACAGGGGAGCTACGAGCAGTACTTC,CASRTQGSYEQYF
.,TRBV10-3,many,TRBJ2-1,TGTGCCATCACCGAGAGCTCCTACAATGAGCAGTTCTTC,CAITESSYNEQFF
.,TRBV7-9,few,TRBJ2-3,TGTGCCAGCAGCTTAGTTTTGGGGAAATACACAGATACGCAGTATTTT,CASSLVLGKYTDTQYF
TRBD2,TRBV15,many,TRBJ2-1,TGTGCCACCACAACAGGGCGGGGGGTACAGGGAAACAATGAGCAGTTCTTC,CATTTGRGVQGNNEQFF
TRBD1,TRBV20-1,many,TRBJ1-1,TGCAGTGCTAGAGATGTGAGGGGGCGGCCTGAAGCTTTCTTT,CSARDVRGRPEAFF
TRBD2,TRBV20-1,many,TRBJ2-3,TGCAGTGCTAGCCCGATAGCGGGAGATACGCAGTATTTT,CSASPIAGDTQYF
TRBD1,TRBV12-3/TRBV12-4,few,TRBJ1-4,TGTGCCAGCCGTGGGACAGGGGAAAAACTGTTTTTT,CASRGTGEKLFF